One and the same sample provided the 5 T cell receptor beta chains below, sequenced in a study of blood T cell repertoires in COVID-19. The data were produced by immunoSEQ multiplex PCR, yet TCRdb's version contains in-frame clones alone and is incomplete. The repertoire holds around 290,000 clones, with roughly nine tenths as singletons. Material for sequencing was PBMCs or T cells enriched from blood (not recorded which). The origin of the receptors is a woman aged 18-29 years who had recovered from COVID-19.

This chain uses TRBV9 with TRBJ1-1, with no clear D. The CDR3 is made up of 15 amino acids. Looked up from germline, CDR1 is SGDLS and CDR2 is YYNGEE. V gave up 0 bases and J gave up 1 base, with 10 bases separating them. DNA for the CDR3: TGTGCCAGCAGCGTAGATGGTTCAGGGAACACTGAAGCTTTCTTT. Amino acids: CASSVDGSGNTEAFF.

V is TRBV11-2 and J is TRBJ2-1; D is perhaps TRBD2 (6 bases). This CDR3 is built from 12 residues. The ends were cut back, 7 bases at V and 9 bases at J, with 13 bases in the middle. CDR1 is SGHAT and CDR2 is FQNNGV in the germline V gene. The CDR3: CASTLTGLEQFF. The CDR3 nucleotides read TGTGCCAGCACCCTTACGGGACTTGAGCAGTTCTTC.

The rearrangement links TRBV5-6 to TRBJ2-7; no firm D call. There are 12 residues in the CDR3. CDR1 is SGHDT, CDR2 YYEEEE, per germline. Trimming removed 4 bases at V and 6 bases at J, with 11 bases between. The CDR3 region has the DNA TGTGCCAGCAGCCTAGGAAGTAGCGAGCAGTACTTC. As protein: CASSLGSSEQYF.

The chain carries TRBV3-1 (or the pseudogene TRBV3-2) and TRBJ2-7; 8 nucleotides agree with TRBD1. The trim removed 5 bases at V and 3 bases at J, leaving 12 bases unmatched. The CDR3 totals 16 residues. Germline CDR1 reads LGHDT; CDR2 reads YNNKEL (reference sequence). DNA for the CDR3: TGTGCCAGCAGCACGGAGACAGGGGTTTATGTCTACGAGCAGTACTTC. It specifies CASSTETGVYVYEQYF.

In nucleotides, the CDR3 is TGCGCCAGCAGCCAAGAAGTAACAGGCGAAGCTTTCTTT. Amino acids: CASSQEVTGEAFF. The chain combines TRBV4-1 with TRBJ1-1, with D possibly TRBD1 on 5 matching bases. CDR1 and CDR2 (germline): MGHRA, YSYEKL. This CDR3 has 13 amino acids. Trimming pared 0 bases from V and 8 bases from J, leaving 10 bases between.